Shown below are 28 T cell receptor beta chains from a single sample sequenced in a study of blood T cell repertoires in COVID-19. Profiling relied on immunoSEQ multiplex PCR, and the TCRdb table lists in-frame clones only, not all of them. The data hold approximately 63,000 clones, with roughly 85% observed a single time. Sequencing input: peripheral blood. Source of these receptors: a woman of 80 years or more with acute or convalescent COVID-19.

This chain uses TRBV6-6 with TRBJ2-1, with 16 bases lining up with TRBD2. The V gene's germline CDR1 is MNHNY and CDR2 SVGAGI (reference sequence). The CDR3 extends over 16 amino acids. V was pared by 1 base and J by 15 bases, with 9 bases of the junction left unmatched. The CDR3 sequence: CASSYLGLAGGERRFF. CDR3 DNA: TGTGCCAGCAGTTACTTGGGACTAGCGGGGGGGGAGAGGAGGTTCTTC.

V and J are TRBV5-6 and TRBJ1-2; perhaps TRBD1 as D (6 bases). CDR1 and CDR2 from the germline V gene are SGHDT and YYEEEE. Trimming stripped 4 bases from V and 8 bases from J, with 15 bases between. This CDR3 contains 13 residues. The CDR3 region is CASSAQGPGGYTF. CDR3 coding DNA: TGTGCCAGCAGCGCACAGGGACCAGGGGGCTACACCTTC.

The chain carries TRBV7-3 and TRBJ1-1, with D uncertain. The CDR3 is made up of 13 amino acids. Germline V CDR1 and CDR2: SGHTA, FQGTGA. V gave up 9 bases and J gave up 6 bases, with 17 bases separating them. The CDR3 region is CASRRVGDSEAFF. CDR3 in DNA: TGTGCCAGTCGGCGGGTTGGAGATTCTGAAGCTTTCTTT. Full variable domain (missing parts from reference TRBV7-3 and TRBJ1-1): GAGVSQTPSNKVTEKGKYVELRCDPISGHTALYWYRQSLGQGPEFLIYFQGTGAADDSGLPNDRFFAVRPEGSVSTLKIQRTERGDSAVYLCASRRVGDSEAFFGQGTRLTVV.

The chain combines TRBV3-1 (or the pseudogene TRBV3-2) with TRBJ1-1; D unclear. The CDR3 extends over 12 amino acids. The V end lost 3 bases, the J end lost 1 base, and 3 bases lay between the germline ends. The germline V gene encodes CDR1 LGHDT and CDR2 YNNKEL (reference sequence). As DNA, the CDR3 is TGTGCCAGCAGCCAGAGGAACACTGAAGCTTTCTTT. It codes for CASSQRNTEAFF.

The V gene is TRBV2, the J gene TRBJ2-5; 10 nucleotides match TRBD2. The CDR3 runs to 17 residues. V shed 4 bases and J 6 bases; nucleotides not matched to a gene: 14. Germline CDR1 and CDR2: SNHLY and FYNNEI. This CDR3 is CASSGDLASGSSKTQYF. Here the CDR3 DNA reads TGTGCCAGCAGTGGAGATTTGGCTAGCGGGAGTAGTAAGACCCAGTACTTC.

The chain joins TRBV5-1 to TRBJ1-1; 10 nucleotides line up with TRBD1. The CDR3 totals 14 residues. CDR1 is SGHRS and CDR2 is YFSETQ in the germline V gene. Trimming at V came to 4 bases and at J to 8 bases, leaving 8 bases not matched to a gene. This CDR3 reads CASSVGQGSKEAFF. As DNA, the CDR3 is TGCGCCAGCAGCGTGGGACAGGGGTCGAAGGAAGCTTTCTTT.

The DNA for the CDR3 is TGTGCCAGCAGCCGCACAGGGTTGCCCTATGGCTACACCTTC. Its translation: CASSRTGLPYGYTF. V gene TRBV3-1 (or the pseudogene TRBV3-2) combines with J gene TRBJ1-2, with D maybe TRBD1 (6 bases). Germline-derived CDR1 and CDR2 are LGHDT and YNNKEL (reference sequence). CDR3 length: 14 residues. V lost 4 bases and J lost 4, with 13 bases in between.

The chain combines TRBV28 with TRBJ1-3, with no clear D. This CDR3 is 14 amino acids long. Looked up from germline, CDR1 is MDHEN and CDR2 is SYDVKM. V gave up 6 bases and J gave up 0 bases, with 9 bases separating them. The CDR3 nucleotides read TGTGCCAGCAGCCAGACAAGCTCTGGAAACACCATATATTTT. Encoded protein: CASSQTSSGNTIYF.

This clone was observed once. As DNA, the CDR3 is TGTGCCAGCAGTGAGTGGGAACAGGGCAACGAGCAGTACTTC. It is translated as CASSEWEQGNEQYF. V gene TRBV25-1 combines with J gene TRBJ2-7; the D gene is possibly TRBD1 (6 bases). Germline V gene lookup returns CDR1 MGHDK and CDR2 SYGVNS. This CDR3 is built from 14 residues. V shed 3 bases and J shed 5 bases, with 14 bases lying between them.

This clone was counted a few times. This chain joins TRBV30 and TRBJ1-4; TRBD1 matches at 7 bases. The CDR3 has 14 residues. V shed 0 bases, J shed 9 bases, and the junction held 7 bases outside the gene matches. Germline values: CDR1 GTSNPN, CDR2 SVGIG (reference sequence). The CDR3 loop reads CAWSVGTADQKLFF. The CDR3 DNA follows: TGTGCCTGGAGTGTAGGGACAGCCGACCAAAAACTGTTTTTT.

In its sample, this clone was seen many times. The V and J genes are TRBV5-1 and TRBJ2-7, with 14 positions matching TRBD2. Unmatched junction bases numbered 7, after V lost 5 bases and J lost 6 bases. The CDR3 has 15 residues. Germline assignment: CDR1 SGHRS and CDR2 YFSETQ. CDR3 sequence reads: CASSSAGLAGAEQYF. The CDR3, as DNA: TGCGCCAGCAGTTCTGCGGGACTAGCGGGAGCCGAGCAGTACTTC. Using reference TRBV5-1 and TRBJ2-7 for the parts outside the CDR3, the full variable domain is KAGVTQTPRYLIKTRGQQVTLSCSPISGHRSVSWYQQTPGQGLQFLFEYFSETQRNKGNFPGRFSGRQFSNSRSEMNVSTLELGDSALYLCASSSAGLAGAEQYFGPGTRLTVT.

The chain recombines TRBV27 with TRBJ2-7; D unresolved. The CDR3 loop spans 13 amino acids. Germline CDR1 MNHEY, CDR2 SMNVEV (reference sequence). Trimming shortened V by 4 bases and J by 2 bases, and 9 bases separated the two germline ends. The CDR3 region has the DNA TGTGCCAGCAGTTCAGATCCTCCCTACGAGCAGTACTTC. Protein: CASSSDPPYEQYF.

In its sample, this clone was seen once. The chain combines TRBV28 with TRBJ2-3; 10 nucleotides agree with TRBD2. Unmatched junction bases numbered 1, after V lost 8 bases and J lost 2 bases. The germline gives CDR1 MDHEN, CDR2 SYDVKM. This CDR3 has 13 amino acids. The CDR3: CASLAGATDTQYF. CDR3 bases: TGTGCCAGCCTAGCGGGAGCCACAGATACGCAGTATTTT. The complete variable domain, with remaining parts taken from reference TRBV28 and TRBJ2-3, reads DVKVTQSSRYLVKRTGEKVFLECVQDMDHENMFWYRQDPGLGLRLIYFSYDVKMKEKGDIPEGYSVSREKKERFSLILESASTNQTSMYLCASLAGATDTQYFGPGTRLTVL.

The chain recombines TRBV7-9 with TRBJ2-7, with 11 bases matching TRBD2. This CDR3 comprises 15 residues. The ends lost 5 bases at V and 3 bases at J; junction bases unmatched: 6. Germline V gene sequence: CDR1 SEHNR, CDR2 FQNEAQ (reference sequence). The CDR3 region has the DNA TGTGCCAGCAGCGATCAACTAGCGGGAGTCTACGAGCAGTACTTC. Translation: CASSDQLAGVYEQYF.

The chain uses TRBV7-2 and TRBJ1-2; 7 bases align to TRBD1. J gave up 5 bases and V 5 bases, and 5 bases lay outside the gene matches. The CDR3 sequence is 13 residues long. From germline, CDR1 is SGHTA and CDR2 FQGNSA. The CDR3 DNA is TGTGCCAGCAGCCCGACAGGGTTTTATGGCTACACCTTC. The encoded protein is CASSPTGFYGYTF.

V and J are TRBV4-1 and TRBJ1-5, with D perhaps TRBD1 (6 bases). CDR3 length equals 15 residues. Between the trimmed V and J ends, which lost 1 base and 5 bases, there was a span of 12 bases. CDR1 and CDR2 from the germline V gene are MGHRA and YSYEKL. The CDR3 region is CASSQAGAGDQPQHF. Here the CDR3 DNA reads TGCGCCAGCAGCCAAGCAGGGGCCGGGGATCAGCCCCAGCATTTT.

The chain joins TRBV6-4 to TRBJ2-3; D possibly corresponds to TRBD2 (5 bases). This CDR3 is 15 amino acids long. Germline V gene sequence: CDR1 MRHNA, CDR2 SNTAGT. The germline V and J ends were trimmed by 2 bases and 0 bases, with 9 bases remaining between them. The CDR3 is CASSDGGLSTDTQYF. The CDR3 nucleotides read TGTGCCAGCAGTGACGGCGGGCTAAGCACAGATACGCAGTATTTT.

The V gene is TRBV6-6, the J gene TRBJ1-5, with 8 bases fitting TRBD1. Looked up from germline, CDR1 is MNHNY and CDR2 is SVGAGI (reference sequence). The CDR3 sequence is 15 residues long. The V and J ends lost 6 bases and 1 base, in that order; junction bases with no gene match: 5. In DNA, the CDR3 is TGTGCCAGCAGCACGACAGGGGTAAGCAATCAGCCCCAGCATTTT. Its translation is CASSTTGVSNQPQHF.

This chain uses TRBV7-8 with TRBJ1-3, with 7 bases fitting TRBD1. V was pared by 5 bases and J by 0 bases, with 7 bases of the junction left unmatched. The germline gives CDR1 SGHVS, CDR2 FQNEAQ. This CDR3 spans 16 amino acids. The CDR3 region has the DNA TGTGCCAGCAGCAAAGACAGGGCAGCCTCTGGAAACACCATATATTTT. Protein product: CASSKDRAASGNTIYF.

The chain recombines TRBV19 with TRBJ2-7; TRBD2 might be the D (7 bases). The V and J ends lost 7 bases and 3 bases respectively, with 16 bases between them. The CDR3 totals 14 residues. The germline V gene has CDR1 LNHDA and CDR2 SQIVND (reference sequence). CDR3 residues: CASMDLGGDYEQYF. Written as DNA, the CDR3 is TGTGCCAGTATGGACTTAGGGGGGGACTACGAGCAGTACTTC.

V gene TRBV30 combines with J gene TRBJ2-1; D possibly corresponds to TRBD1 (6 bases). Trimming shortened V by 3 bases and J by 0 bases, and 9 bases separated the two germline ends. The V gene's germline CDR1 is GTSNPN and CDR2 SVGIG (reference sequence). The CDR3 totals 14 residues. The CDR3 bases are TGTGCCTGGAGGCGGACAGCCTCCTACAATGAGCAGTTCTTC. Its protein product is CAWRRTASYNEQFF.

V and J are TRBV7-2 and TRBJ2-7; D is perhaps TRBD1 (5 bases). V dropped 5 bases and J dropped 4 bases, with 12 bases sitting between them. The germline gives CDR1 SGHTA, CDR2 FQGNSA. CDR3 length: 13 amino acids. In DNA, the CDR3 is TGTGCCAGCAGCCTTTGGGGCACTTACGAGCAGTACTTC. Translated, it gives CASSLWGTYEQYF.

As DNA, the CDR3 is TGTGCCAGCAGCCCCCGGGACACCTACACTGAAGCTTTCTTT. This gives the protein CASSPRDTYTEAFF. This chain connects TRBV5-4 to TRBJ1-1, with a weak D call TRBD1 (6 bases). V lost 4 bases to trimming and J lost 3 bases, with 13 bases between them. The CDR3 sequence is 14 residues long. The germline CDR1 and CDR2 sequences are SGHNT and YYREEE (reference sequence).

In its sample, this clone was seen once. This chain uses TRBV4-1 with TRBJ2-6; D remains ambiguous. The germline V gene encodes CDR1 MGHRA and CDR2 YSYEKL. The CDR3 contains 17 residues. V was trimmed by 5 bases and J by 2 bases, leaving 16 bases between them. CDR3 DNA sequence: TGCGCCAGCAGCTCCAATACCCGGGTAGCTGGGGCCAACGTCCTGACTTTC. Amino acids: CASSSNTRVAGANVLTF.

The J gene is TRBJ2-6, the V gene TRBV28, with 12 bases that match TRBD1. This CDR3 has 20 amino acids. From germline, CDR1 is MDHEN and CDR2 SYDVKM. J lost 0 bases, V lost 8 bases, and 14 bases had no gene match. The CDR3 region has the DNA TGTGCCAGCCTCCCCCTGGGACAGGGGGCACTTTACTCTGGGGCCAACGTCCTGACTTTC. Protein sequence: CASLPLGQGALYSGANVLTF.

V gene TRBV28 combines with J gene TRBJ2-7; 9 positions match TRBD1. Looked up from germline, CDR1 is MDHEN and CDR2 is SYDVKM. V was clipped by 3 bases and J by 3 bases; unmatched bases: 6. The CDR3 contains 15 residues. The CDR3 bases are TGTGCCAGCAGTTTGGGGACAGGGACTTTCTACGAGCAGTACTTC. As protein: CASSLGTGTFYEQYF.

A single count supports this clone. The genes are TRBV18 and TRBJ1-1; 8 bases map to TRBD1. The CDR3 covers 15 residues. From germline, CDR1 is KGHSH and CDR2 LQKENI. With 2 bases clipped from V and 4 bases from J, the junction kept 6 bases outside the gene matches. The CDR3 DNA follows: TGTGCCAGCTCACCATCGGACAGGGAGGGCACTGAAGCTTTCTTT. Amino acid sequence: CASSPSDREGTEAFF.

J is TRBJ2-2 and V is TRBV27, with TRBD2 matching over 9 bases. This CDR3 is built from 14 residues. V lost 3 bases and J lost 4; bases outside the gene matches: 0. The germline V gene encodes CDR1 MNHEY and CDR2 SMNVEV (reference sequence). This chain's CDR3 is CASSFSGSTGELFF. CDR3 sequence (DNA): TGTGCCAGCAGTTTTAGCGGGAGCACCGGGGAGCTGTTTTTT.